This TCR beta chain derives from a study of blood T cell repertoires in COVID-19. Study as a whole: Sites in the United States, Italy and Spain provided acute and convalescent COVID-19 samples. The cDNA or gDNA used as material had been derived from T cells, B-cell-depleted T cells, or PBMCs.

Authors' processing steps: Quantification of nucleated cells was approximated via reference gene primer amplification. The data were produced by immunoSEQ multiplex PCR, yet TCRdb's version contains in-frame clones alone and is incomplete. That table gives V, J and clone size, and the DNA gave D and trimming. The data contain 170,000 or so clones, about 86% of them singletons. CDR3 length: 15 amino acids. Germline lookup yields CDR1 KGHSH and CDR2 LQKENI. Trimming at V came to 3 bases and at J to 4 bases, leaving 8 bases not matched to a gene. This receptor was obtained from a woman between 18 and 29 years old who had recovered from COVID-19. V usage is TRBV18 and J usage is TRBJ2-7; 8 bases are shared with TRBD1. The sequenced sample consisted of peripheral blood. The CDR3 DNA reads TGTGCCAGCTCACCCAGGGACAGGAGCTCATACGAGCAGTACTTC. Protein sequence: CASSPRDRSSYEQYF.